Below are 4 T cell receptor beta chains sequenced from a single sample in a study of T cell changes during pregnancy in multiple sclerosis. Some clones are missing from TCRdb's copy, which holds only in-frame ones; the method was immunoSEQ multiplex PCR. The sample has approximately 40,000 clones, approximately 90% seen once. The specimen was CD4+ T cells from peripheral blood mononuclear cells, collected in the second trimester of pregnancy. Receptors originate from a female donor with multiple sclerosis, enrolled in a pregnancy study.

In nucleotides, the CDR3 is TGCGCCAGCAGCCCGCCAACTAGCGGCCTCTACAATGAGCAGTTCTTC. As protein: CASSPPTSGLYNEQFF. The V gene is TRBV5-1, the J gene TRBJ2-1; TRBD2 matches 8 bases. Germline CDR1 SGHRS, CDR2 YFSETQ. The CDR3 is 16 amino acids. Unmatched junction bases numbered 9, after V lost 4 bases and J lost 3 bases. The variable domain in full, completed from reference TRBV5-1 and TRBJ2-1, reads KAGVTQTPRYLIKTRGQQVTLSCSPISGHRSVSWYQQTPGQGLQFLFEYFSETQRNKGNFPGRFSGRQFSNSRSEMNVSTLELGDSALYLCASSPPTSGLYNEQFFGPGTRLTVL.

The chain carries TRBV29-1 and TRBJ2-7; 9 bases are a match to TRBD2. This CDR3 is 20 amino acids long. J gave up 0 bases and V 4 bases, and 22 bases lay outside the gene matches. Per germline, CDR1 SQVTM and CDR2 ANQGSEA. Here the CDR3 reads CSVASMAGTSPNLSSYEQYF. The CDR3 nucleotides read TGCAGCGTTGCCTCCATGGCCGGGACTAGCCCTAACTTAAGCTCCTACGAGCAGTACTTC.

CDR3 DNA: TGTGCCAGCAGCGTACAGGGGGCTTTTGGCTACACCTTC. Translated, it gives CASSVQGAFGYTF. The V and J genes are TRBV9 and TRBJ1-2; TRBD1 matches 8 bases. Germline-derived CDR1 and CDR2 are SGDLS and YYNGEE. The V and J ends lost 1 base and 7 bases, in that order; junction bases with no gene match: 3. The CDR3 is 13 residues long.

CDR3 amino acids: CASSPGGRRAGPQHF. CDR3 DNA: TGTGCCAGCAGCCCAGGGGGTAGGCGTGCAGGACCCCAGCATTTT. This rearrangement joins TRBV7-2 to TRBJ1-5; TRBD1 agrees at 7 bases. The CDR3 has 15 amino acids. Germline lookup yields CDR1 SGHTA and CDR2 FQGNSA. The junction had 14 bases not matched to a gene; V was cut back by 5 bases and J by 10 bases. Together with reference TRBV7-2 and TRBJ1-5, the CDR3 gives the full variable domain: GAGVSQSPSNKVTEKGKDVELRCDPISGHTALYWYRQSLGQGLEFLIYFQGNSAPDKSGLPSDRFSAERTGGSVSTLTIQRTQQEDSAVYLCASSPGGRRAGPQHFGDGTRLSIL.